A selection of T cell receptor beta chains follows, all from one sample in a study of blood T cell repertoires in COVID-19. Clones were read by immunoSEQ multiplex PCR, and TCRdb kept only the in-frame ones, dropping some. The data show around 150,000 clones, about 80% seen once. The sequenced sample consisted of peripheral blood. These TCRs come from a woman older than 75 in a cohort sampled during active or convalescent COVID-19. Both conserved end residues are part of each CDR3. D genes are given only for firm matches. Size tells how often a clone was seen (once, few, many) or the class of an expanded clone, and some rows leave it out.

d_gene	v_gene	abundance	j_gene	CDR3nt	CDR3aa
TRBD1	TRBV7-8	-	TRBJ2-7	TGTGCCAGCAGCGGGGGGGACAGGGGCAACAACGAGCAGTACTTC	CASSGGDRGNNEQYF
-	TRBV28	-	TRBJ1-6	TGTGCCAGCAGTCGACAGTCCTATAATTCACCCCTCCACTTT	CASSRQSYNSPLHF
-	TRBV6-2/TRBV6-3	few	TRBJ1-5	TGTGCCAGCAGTTACGGGGGGAATCAGCCCCAGCATTTT	CASSYGGNQPQHF
TRBD1	TRBV29-1	-	TRBJ2-3	TGCAGCGTTGTAGACAGGGGGCGGACAGATACGCAGTATTTT	CSVVDRGRTDTQYF
-	TRBV30	-	TRBJ2-2	TGTGCCTGGAAGTCAGGGGCGTGGGGGGAGCTGTTTTTT	CAWKSGAWGELFF
-	TRBV5-1	-	TRBJ2-5	TGCGCCAGCGGCAATCCCTCGGAAAGGGGCGAGACCCAGTACTTC	CASGNPSERGETQYF
TRBD1	TRBV7-9	-	TRBJ1-2	TGTGCCAGCAGCTCGCAACCGGGGACAGGATATAACTATGGCTACACCTTC	CASSSQPGTGYNYGYTF
-	TRBV19	-	TRBJ1-3	TGTGCCAGTAGTCTACCGGACAGCTCTGGAAACACCATATATTTT	CASSLPDSSGNTIYF
TRBD1	TRBV12-5	-	TRBJ1-3	TGTGCTAGTGCCCGGACAGGGGGAAACTCTGGAAACACCATATATTTT	CASARTGGNSGNTIYF
TRBD1	TRBV6-6	-	TRBJ2-4	TGTGCCAGCAGCTCTCCGGGACAGGGGACCCAGCGTTATCTGAGGGCCAAAAACATTCAGTACTTC	CASSSPGQGTQRYLRAKNIQYF
TRBD1	TRBV5-5	-	TRBJ2-7	TGTGCCAGCAGCCCGGACAGGGTTCGGGAGCAGTACTTC	CASSPDRVREQYF
-	TRBV3-1/TRBV3-2	-	TRBJ1-1	TGTGCCAGCAGCCATTTTTTGGCCCCTGAAGCTTTCTTT	CASSHFLAPEAFF
-	TRBV19	few	TRBJ2-1	TGTGCCAGTAGTTTACAGGCCAATGAGCAGTTCTTC	CASSLQANEQFF
-	TRBV10-3	-	TRBJ1-3	TGTGCCATCAGTGACAGGGGACGATCTGGAAACACCATATATTTT	CAISDRGRSGNTIYF
-	TRBV7-2	-	TRBJ1-2	TGTGCCAGCAGTCTTCCAGGGATCGATGGCTACACCTTC	CASSLPGIDGYTF
TRBD1	TRBV27	-	TRBJ2-2	TGTGCCAGCCCCGGACAGGTGAGTATAACCGGGGAGCTGTTTTTT	CASPGQVSITGELFF
TRBD1	TRBV7-2	-	TRBJ1-1	TGTGCCAGCAGCTTACTAGGCCAGGGGGTCACTGAAGCTTTCTTT	CASSLLGQGVTEAFF
-	TRBV7-3	-	TRBJ1-5	TGTGCCAGCGGCCTCGAAAACCCGGGCCTAAGGGGCCGCAATCAGCCCCAGCATTTT	CASGLENPGLRGRNQPQHF
-	TRBV5-1	-	TRBJ1-2	TGCGCCAGCAGCTTGGCCTTCAGGGTTGTCTATGGCTACACCTTC	CASSLAFRVVYGYTF
-	TRBV9	once	TRBJ2-1	TGTGCCAGCAGCCCCCAAAACAATGAGCAGTTCTTC	CASSPQNNEQFF
TRBD2	TRBV11-2	-	TRBJ2-3	TGTGCCAGCAGCTCGCGACTAGCATTTGGGGATACGCAGTATTTT	CASSSRLAFGDTQYF
-	TRBV5-4	-	TRBJ2-2	TGTGCCAGCAGCTTGGGGCTAGGCCCCGGGGAGCTGTTTTTT	CASSLGLGPGELFF
-	TRBV10-3	few	TRBJ1-2	TGTGCCATCGGGGAGGGCGGGACATCCCTCTTCTTC	CAIGEGGTSLFF
-	TRBV2	few	TRBJ1-4	TGTGCCAGCAGATGGAGGGGACGGTCCGATGAAAAACTGTTTTTT	CASRWRGRSDEKLFF
-	TRBV29-1	-	TRBJ2-7	TGCAGCGTTGAAGGGGAGGAGTACTCCGAGCAGTACTTC	CSVEGEEYSEQYF
TRBD1	TRBV19	-	TRBJ2-1	TGTGCCAGTAGGCTGACAGGGGTAGGTGAGCAGTTCTTC	CASRLTGVGEQFF
TRBD1	TRBV6-2/TRBV6-3	few	TRBJ1-6	TGTGCCAGCAGTTACCGGGGACAGGGGGCGCGTTCACCCCTCCACTTT	CASSYRGQGARSPLHF
TRBD1	TRBV7-9	-	TRBJ1-2	TGTGCCAGCAGCTTCGCAGGGGGCCGTGGCTATGGCTACACCTTC	CASSFAGGRGYGYTF
TRBD1	TRBV6-2/TRBV6-3	-	TRBJ2-5	TGTGCCAGCAGTCCCATGGGACAGGGGAAGGAGACCCAGTACTTC	CASSPMGQGKETQYF
TRBD2	TRBV10-3	-	TRBJ2-3	TGTGCCATCAAGAGCGGGGGGGCTAGCACAGATACGCAGTATTTT	CAIKSGGASTDTQYF
TRBD2	TRBV5-5	-	TRBJ2-7	TGTGCCAGCAGCCTGGGGACTAGCGGGGGACCCAACTACGAGCAGTACTTC	CASSLGTSGGPNYEQYF
TRBD2	TRBV9	-	TRBJ2-1	TGTGCCAGCAGCGCCGAGCCCGGGAGGGAGCAGTTCTTC	CASSAEPGREQFF
-	TRBV20-1	-	TRBJ1-2	TGCAGTGCTAGTAGACAGGCGACCTATTATGGCTACACCTTC	CSASRQATYYGYTF
-	TRBV19	-	TRBJ2-5	TGTGCCAGTAATACAGGGTTGCGGGTAGAGACCCAGTACTTC	CASNTGLRVETQYF
TRBD1	TRBV15	-	TRBJ1-2	TGTGCCACCGCGCGGGACAGGGTGGGTAACTATGGCTACACCTTC	CATARDRVGNYGYTF
-	TRBV5-5	-	TRBJ2-7	TGTGCCAGCAGCTTATCCTCGACAGTCATCTACGAGCAGTACTTC	CASSLSSTVIYEQYF
TRBD1	TRBV5-1	-	TRBJ1-4	TGCGCCAGCAGCGGGACAGGGAAACTGTTTTTT	CASSGTGKLFF
TRBD2	TRBV6-5	-	TRBJ2-1	TGTGCCAGCAATCGACTAGCGGGGGCTAATGAGCAGTTCTTC	CASNRLAGANEQFF
TRBD1	TRBV2	once	TRBJ2-7	TGTGCCAGCAGGGTGGACAGGGGGCGCGACGAGCAGTACTTC	CASRVDRGRDEQYF
-	TRBV4-1	-	TRBJ1-2	TGCGCCAGCAGCCAAGATCAGAATAAGGCAACTGCAGGCGGCTACACCTTC	CASSQDQNKATAGGYTF
TRBD2	TRBV2	-	TRBJ2-4	TGTGCCAGCAGGACTACTGCGGGGGGGCTTGGAAACATTCAGTACTTC	CASRTTAGGLGNIQYF
TRBD1	TRBV19	-	TRBJ1-5	TGTGCCAGTAACCGAGACAGGGAAAGGGGCAATCAGCCCCAGCATTTT	CASNRDRERGNQPQHF
TRBD2	TRBV19	few	TRBJ2-1	TGTGCCAGTAGTATTTGGGGCGGGGGTACAGACAATGAGCAGTTCTTC	CASSIWGGGTDNEQFF
TRBD1	TRBV7-9	-	TRBJ2-1	TGTGCCAGCAGCTACCTGACAGGGGACGGGCTTTACAATGAGCAGTTCTTC	CASSYLTGDGLYNEQFF
-	TRBV5-1	-	TRBJ2-2	TGCGCCAGCACGTGGGAGACGAACACCGGGGAGCTGTTTTTT	CASTWETNTGELFF
-	TRBV2	-	TRBJ2-5	TGTGCCAGCAGAGCTCTAGCGGAGACCCAGTACTTC	CASRALAETQYF
-	TRBV18	once	TRBJ1-5	TGTGCCAGCTCACCACAACAGGGCAATCAGCCCCAGCATTTT	CASSPQQGNQPQHF
-	TRBV27	-	TRBJ1-2	TGTGCCAGCAGTTTCTTCCGAACAGGGTTCCACTATGGCTACACCTTC	CASSFFRTGFHYGYTF
TRBD1	TRBV11-2	-	TRBJ2-1	TGTGCCAGCAGCTTTGACAGGGGAATTGGCTACAATGAGCAGTTCTTC	CASSFDRGIGYNEQFF
TRBD1	TRBV12-5	-	TRBJ1-2	TGTGCTAGTAGCCGCGAACAGGGGGCAGGTGGCTACACCTTC	CASSREQGAGGYTF